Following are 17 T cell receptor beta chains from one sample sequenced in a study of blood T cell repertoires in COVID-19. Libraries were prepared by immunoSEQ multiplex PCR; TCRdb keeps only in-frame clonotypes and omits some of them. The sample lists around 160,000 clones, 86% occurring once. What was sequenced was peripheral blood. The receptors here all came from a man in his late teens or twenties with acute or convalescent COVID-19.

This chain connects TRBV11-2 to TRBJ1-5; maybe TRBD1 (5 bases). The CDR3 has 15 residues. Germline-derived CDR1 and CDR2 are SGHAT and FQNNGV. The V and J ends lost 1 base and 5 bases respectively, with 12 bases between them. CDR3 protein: CASSLAGFADQPQHF. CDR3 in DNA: TGTGCCAGCAGCTTAGCAGGGTTTGCGGATCAGCCCCAGCATTTT.

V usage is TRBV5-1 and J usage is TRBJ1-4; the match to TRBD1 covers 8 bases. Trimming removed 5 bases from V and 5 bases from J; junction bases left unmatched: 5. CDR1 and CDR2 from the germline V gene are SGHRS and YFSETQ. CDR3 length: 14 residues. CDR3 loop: CASRQQGGNEKLFF. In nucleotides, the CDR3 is TGCGCCAGCAGACAACAGGGGGGGAATGAAAAACTGTTTTTT.

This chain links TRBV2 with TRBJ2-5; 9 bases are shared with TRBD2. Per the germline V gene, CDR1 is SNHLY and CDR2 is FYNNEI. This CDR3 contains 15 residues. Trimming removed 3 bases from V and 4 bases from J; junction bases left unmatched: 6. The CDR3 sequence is CASSDWRGGAETQYF. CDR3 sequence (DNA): TGTGCCAGCAGTGACTGGCGGGGGGGAGCAGAGACCCAGTACTTC.

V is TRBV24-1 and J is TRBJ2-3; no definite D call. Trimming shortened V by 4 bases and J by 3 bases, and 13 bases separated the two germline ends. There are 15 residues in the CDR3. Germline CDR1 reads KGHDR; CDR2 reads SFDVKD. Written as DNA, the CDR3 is TGTGCCACCAGTGAGAATCTAGGTGTGACAGATACGCAGTATTTT. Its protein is CATSENLGVTDTQYF.

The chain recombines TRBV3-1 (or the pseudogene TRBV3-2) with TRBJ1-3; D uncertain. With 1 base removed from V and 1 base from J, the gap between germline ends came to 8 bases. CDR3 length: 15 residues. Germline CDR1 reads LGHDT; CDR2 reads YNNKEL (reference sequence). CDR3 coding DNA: TGTGCCAGCAGCCAAGGACCCGGGTCTGGAAACACCATATATTTT. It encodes CASSQGPGSGNTIYF.

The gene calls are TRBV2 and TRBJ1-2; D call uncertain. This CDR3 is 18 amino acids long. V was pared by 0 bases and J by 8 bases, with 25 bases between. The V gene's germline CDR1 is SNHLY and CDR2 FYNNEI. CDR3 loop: CASSEAPFSEGISFGYTF. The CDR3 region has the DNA TGTGCCAGCAGTGAAGCGCCGTTTTCCGAGGGTATAAGTTTCGGCTACACCTTC.

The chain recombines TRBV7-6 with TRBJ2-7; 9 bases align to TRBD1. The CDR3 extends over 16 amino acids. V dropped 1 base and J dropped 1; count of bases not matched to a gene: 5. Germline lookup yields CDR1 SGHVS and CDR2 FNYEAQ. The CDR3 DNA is TGTGCCAGCAGCTTAGGGACAGGGGCTTTATCCTACGAGCAGTACTTC. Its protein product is CASSLGTGALSYEQYF.

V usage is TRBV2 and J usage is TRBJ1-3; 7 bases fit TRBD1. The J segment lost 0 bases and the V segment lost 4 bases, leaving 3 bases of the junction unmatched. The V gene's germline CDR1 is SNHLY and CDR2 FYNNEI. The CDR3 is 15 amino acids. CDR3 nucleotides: TGTGCCAGCAGTGGACAGGGAACCTCTGGAAACACCATATATTTT. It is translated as CASSGQGTSGNTIYF.

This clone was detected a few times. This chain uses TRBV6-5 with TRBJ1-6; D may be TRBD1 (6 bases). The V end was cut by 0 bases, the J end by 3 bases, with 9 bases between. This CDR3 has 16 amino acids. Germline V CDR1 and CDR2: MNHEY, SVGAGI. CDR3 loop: CASSYSQGNYNSPLHF. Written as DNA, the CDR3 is TGTGCCAGCAGTTACTCCCAGGGGAACTATAATTCACCCCTCCACTTT.

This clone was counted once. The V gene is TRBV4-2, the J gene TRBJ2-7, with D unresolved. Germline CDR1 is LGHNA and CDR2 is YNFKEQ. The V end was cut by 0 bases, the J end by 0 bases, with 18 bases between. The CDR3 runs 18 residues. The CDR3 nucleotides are TGTGCCAGCAGCCAAGAGCGTCAGGCCCGATACAGCTCCTACGAGCAGTACTTC. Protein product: CASSQERQARYSSYEQYF.

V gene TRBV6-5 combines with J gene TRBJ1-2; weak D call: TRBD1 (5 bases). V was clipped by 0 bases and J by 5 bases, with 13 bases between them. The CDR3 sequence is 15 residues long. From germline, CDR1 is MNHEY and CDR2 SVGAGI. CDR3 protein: CASSYSPTASYGYTF. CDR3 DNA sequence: TGTGCCAGCAGTTACTCGCCGACAGCTAGTTATGGCTACACCTTC.

In DNA, the CDR3 is TGTGCCAGCAGCGGACAGAATTCACCCCTCCACTTT. This codes for CASSGQNSPLHF. The genes are TRBV7-8 and TRBJ1-6; a weak D match, TRBD1 (6 bases). The germline V gene has CDR1 SGHVS and CDR2 FQNEAQ. This CDR3 comprises 12 residues. V was cut by 5 bases and J by 7 bases, with 6 bases left in between. The full variable domain, completed using reference TRBV7-8 and TRBJ1-6, is GAGVSQSPRYKVAKRGQDVALRCDPISGHVSLFWYQQALGQGPEFLTYFQNEAQLDKSGLPSDRFFAERPEGSVSTLKIQRTQQEDSAVYLCASSGQNSPLHFGNGTRLTVT.

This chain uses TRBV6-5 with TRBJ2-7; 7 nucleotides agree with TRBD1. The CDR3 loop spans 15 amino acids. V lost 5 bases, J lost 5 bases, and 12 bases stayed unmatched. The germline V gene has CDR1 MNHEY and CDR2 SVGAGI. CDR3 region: CASSIWGTAQDEQYF. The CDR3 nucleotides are TGTGCCAGCAGTATTTGGGGGACAGCCCAGGACGAGCAGTACTTC.

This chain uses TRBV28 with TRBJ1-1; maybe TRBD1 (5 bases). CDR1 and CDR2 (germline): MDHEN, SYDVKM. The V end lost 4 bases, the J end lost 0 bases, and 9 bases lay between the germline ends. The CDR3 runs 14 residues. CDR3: CASSWGEMNTEAFF. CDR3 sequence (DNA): TGTGCCAGCAGTTGGGGGGAAATGAACACTGAAGCTTTCTTT.

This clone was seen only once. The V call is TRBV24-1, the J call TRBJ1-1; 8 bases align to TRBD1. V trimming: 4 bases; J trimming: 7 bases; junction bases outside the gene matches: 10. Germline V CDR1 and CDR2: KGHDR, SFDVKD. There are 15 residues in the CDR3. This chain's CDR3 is CATSESGTGAREAFF. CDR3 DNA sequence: TGTGCCACCAGTGAATCCGGGACAGGTGCCCGTGAAGCTTTCTTT.

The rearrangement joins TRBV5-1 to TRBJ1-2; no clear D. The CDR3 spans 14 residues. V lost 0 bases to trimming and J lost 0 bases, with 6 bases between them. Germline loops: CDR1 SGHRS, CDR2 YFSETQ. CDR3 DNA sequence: TGCGCCAGCAGCTTGGGAACACCTAACTATGGCTACACCTTC. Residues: CASSLGTPNYGYTF.

CDR3 region: CASSYLDRMNTEAFF. Written as DNA, the CDR3 is TGCGCCAGCAGCTATTTAGACAGGATGAACACTGAAGCTTTCTTT. The J gene is TRBJ1-1, the V gene TRBV5-1; tentatively, D is TRBD1 (6 bases). The germline CDR1 and CDR2 sequences are SGHRS and YFSETQ. V dropped 3 bases and J dropped 0 bases, with 12 bases sitting between them. The CDR3 loop spans 15 amino acids.